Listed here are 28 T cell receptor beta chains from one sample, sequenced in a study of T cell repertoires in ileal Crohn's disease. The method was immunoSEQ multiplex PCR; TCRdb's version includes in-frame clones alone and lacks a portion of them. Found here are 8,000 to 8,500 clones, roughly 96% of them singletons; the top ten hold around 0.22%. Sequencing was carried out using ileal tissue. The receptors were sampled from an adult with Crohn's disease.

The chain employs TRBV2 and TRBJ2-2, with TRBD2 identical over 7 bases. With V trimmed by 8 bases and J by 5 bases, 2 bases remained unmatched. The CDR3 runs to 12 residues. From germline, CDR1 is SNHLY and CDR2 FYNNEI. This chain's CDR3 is CASRRETGELFF. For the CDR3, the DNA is TGTGCCAGCCGGCGGGAGACCGGGGAGCTGTTTTTT.

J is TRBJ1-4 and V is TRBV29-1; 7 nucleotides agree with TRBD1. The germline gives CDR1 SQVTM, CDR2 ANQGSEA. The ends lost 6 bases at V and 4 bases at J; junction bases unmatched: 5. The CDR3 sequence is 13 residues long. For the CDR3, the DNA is TGCAGCGTGGTGACAGGGAGTAATGAAAAACTGTTTTTT. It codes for CSVVTGSNEKLFF.

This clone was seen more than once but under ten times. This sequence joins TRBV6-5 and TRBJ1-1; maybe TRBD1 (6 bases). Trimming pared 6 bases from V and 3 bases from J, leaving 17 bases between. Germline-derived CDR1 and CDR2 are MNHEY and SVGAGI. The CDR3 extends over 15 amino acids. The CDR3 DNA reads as TGTGCCAGCAGCCCACGACAGGTCGGACACACTGAAGCTTTCTTT. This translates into CASSPRQVGHTEAFF.

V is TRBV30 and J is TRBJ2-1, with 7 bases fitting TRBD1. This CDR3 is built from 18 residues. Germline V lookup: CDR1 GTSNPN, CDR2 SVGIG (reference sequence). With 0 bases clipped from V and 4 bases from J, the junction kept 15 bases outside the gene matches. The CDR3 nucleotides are TGTGCCTGGAGTGTAAGAGGGGGCTTTAGGTCGCGGTACAATGAGCAGTTCTTC. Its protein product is CAWSVRGGFRSRYNEQFF. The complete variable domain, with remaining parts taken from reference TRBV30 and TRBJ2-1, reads SQTIHQWPATLVQPVGSPLSLECTVEGTSNPNLYWYRQAAGRGLQLLFYSVGIGQISSEVPQNLSASRPQDRQFILSSKKLLLSDSGFYLCAWSVRGGFRSRYNEQFFGPGTRLTVL.

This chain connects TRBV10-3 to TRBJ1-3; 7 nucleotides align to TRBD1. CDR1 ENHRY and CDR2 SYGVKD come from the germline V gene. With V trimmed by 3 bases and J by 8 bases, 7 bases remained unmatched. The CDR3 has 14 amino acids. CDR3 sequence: CAISEQGYGDTIYF. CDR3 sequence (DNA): TGTGCCATCAGTGAACAGGGGTATGGGGACACCATATATTTT.

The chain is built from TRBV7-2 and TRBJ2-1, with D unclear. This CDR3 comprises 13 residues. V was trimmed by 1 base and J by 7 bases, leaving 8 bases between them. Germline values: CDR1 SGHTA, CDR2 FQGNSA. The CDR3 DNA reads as TGTGCCAGCAGCTTAGTCCCCCAAAATGAGCAGTTCTTC. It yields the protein CASSLVPQNEQFF.

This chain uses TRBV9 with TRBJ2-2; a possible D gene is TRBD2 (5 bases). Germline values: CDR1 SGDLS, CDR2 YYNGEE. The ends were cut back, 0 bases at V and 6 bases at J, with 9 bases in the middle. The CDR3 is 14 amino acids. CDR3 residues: CASSVVVEAGELFF. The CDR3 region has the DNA TGTGCCAGCAGCGTAGTAGTGGAGGCCGGGGAGCTGTTTTTT.

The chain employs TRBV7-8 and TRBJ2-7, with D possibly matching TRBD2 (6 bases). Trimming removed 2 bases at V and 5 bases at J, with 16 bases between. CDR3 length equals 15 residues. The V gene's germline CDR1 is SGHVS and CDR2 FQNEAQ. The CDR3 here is CASSLFGQGGDEQYF. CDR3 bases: TGTGCCAGCAGCTTATTTGGGCAGGGAGGTGACGAGCAGTACTTC.

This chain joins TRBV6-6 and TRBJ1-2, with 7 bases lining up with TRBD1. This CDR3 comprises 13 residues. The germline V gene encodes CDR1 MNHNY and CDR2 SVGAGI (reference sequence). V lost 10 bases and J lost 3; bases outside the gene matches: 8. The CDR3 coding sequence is TGTGCCAACGCACAGGGGCTGGACTATGGCTACACCTTC. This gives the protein CANAQGLDYGYTF.

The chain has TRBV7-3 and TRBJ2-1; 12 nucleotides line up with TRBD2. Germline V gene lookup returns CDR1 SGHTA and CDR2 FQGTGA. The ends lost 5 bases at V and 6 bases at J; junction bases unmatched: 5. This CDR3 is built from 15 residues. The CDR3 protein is CASSLAGGPTNEQFF. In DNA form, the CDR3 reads TGTGCCAGCAGCCTAGCGGGGGGGCCTACCAATGAGCAGTTCTTC. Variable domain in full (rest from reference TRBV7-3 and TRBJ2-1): GAGVSQTPSNKVTEKGKYVELRCDPISGHTALYWYRQSLGQGPEFLIYFQGTGAADDSGLPNDRFFAVRPEGSVSTLKIQRTERGDSAVYLCASSLAGGPTNEQFFGPGTRLTVL.

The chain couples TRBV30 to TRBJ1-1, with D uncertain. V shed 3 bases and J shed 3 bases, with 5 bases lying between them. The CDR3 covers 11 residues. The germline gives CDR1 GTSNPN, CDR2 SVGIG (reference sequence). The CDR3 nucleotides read TGTGCCTGGAGCCGGGACACTGAAGCTTTCTTT. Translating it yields CAWSRDTEAFF. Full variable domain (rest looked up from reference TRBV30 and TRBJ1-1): SQTIHQWPATLVQPVGSPLSLECTVEGTSNPNLYWYRQAAGRGLQLLFYSVGIGQISSEVPQNLSASRPQDRQFILSSKKLLLSDSGFYLCAWSRDTEAFFGQGTRLTVV.

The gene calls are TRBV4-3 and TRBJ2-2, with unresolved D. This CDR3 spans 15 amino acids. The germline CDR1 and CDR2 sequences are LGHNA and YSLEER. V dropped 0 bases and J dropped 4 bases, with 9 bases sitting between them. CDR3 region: CASSQDPRSTGELFF. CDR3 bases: TGCGCCAGCAGCCAAGATCCGCGGTCCACCGGGGAGCTGTTTTTT.

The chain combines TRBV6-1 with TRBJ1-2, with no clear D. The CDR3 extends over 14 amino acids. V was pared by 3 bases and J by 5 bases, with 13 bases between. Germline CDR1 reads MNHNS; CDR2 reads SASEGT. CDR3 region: CASSERTGSYGYTF. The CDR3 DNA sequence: TGTGCCAGCAGTGAGAGGACGGGATCGTATGGCTACACCTTC.

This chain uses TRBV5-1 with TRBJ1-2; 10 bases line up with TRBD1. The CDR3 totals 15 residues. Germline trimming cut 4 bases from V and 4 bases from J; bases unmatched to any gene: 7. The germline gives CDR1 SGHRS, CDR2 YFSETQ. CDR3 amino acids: CASSPGTGVPYGYTF. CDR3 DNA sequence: TGCGCCAGCAGCCCAGGGACAGGGGTTCCCTATGGCTACACCTTC.

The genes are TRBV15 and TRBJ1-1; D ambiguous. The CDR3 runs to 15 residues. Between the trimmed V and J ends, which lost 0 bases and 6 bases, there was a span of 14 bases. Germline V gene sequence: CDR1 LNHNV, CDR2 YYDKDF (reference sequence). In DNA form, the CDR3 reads TGTGCCACCAGCAGAGACGGAGGGAGAGTGGCTGAAGCTTTCTTT. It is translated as CATSRDGGRVAEAFF.

The DNA of the CDR3 is TGTGCCAGCAGCTTAGCTAGTCCTCTAGCGGGGGCCGGATGGGGAGGTGAGTTCTTC. Translation gives CASSLASPLAGAGWGGEFF. The V and J genes are TRBV7-2 and TRBJ2-1; 10 bases agree with TRBD2. The CDR3 length is 19 residues. The junction had 22 bases not matched to a gene; V was cut back by 0 bases and J by 14 bases. Germline-derived CDR1 and CDR2 are SGHTA and FQGNSA.

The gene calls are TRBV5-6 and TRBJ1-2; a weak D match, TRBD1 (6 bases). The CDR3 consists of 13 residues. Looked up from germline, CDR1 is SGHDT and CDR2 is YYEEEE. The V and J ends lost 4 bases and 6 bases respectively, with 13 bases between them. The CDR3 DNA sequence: TGTGCCAGCAGCCTAACAGGGCCAAATGGCTACACCTTC. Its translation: CASSLTGPNGYTF.

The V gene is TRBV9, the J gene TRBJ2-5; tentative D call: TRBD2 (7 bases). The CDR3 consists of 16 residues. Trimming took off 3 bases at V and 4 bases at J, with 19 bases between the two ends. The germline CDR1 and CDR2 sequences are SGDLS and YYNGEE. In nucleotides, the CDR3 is TGTGCCAGCAGCGGAGGGGGGGGCCGGGGAGGAGAGACCCAGTACTTC. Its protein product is CASSGGGGRGGETQYF.

CDR3 nucleotides: TGTGCCAGCTCACCGGGGGGAGTTCAGCCCCAGCATTTT. Its protein is CASSPGGVQPQHF. This sequence joins TRBV18 and TRBJ1-5; weak D call: TRBD1 (5 bases). V lost 3 bases, J lost 6 bases, and 9 bases lay in between. This CDR3 has 13 amino acids. The V gene's germline CDR1 is KGHSH and CDR2 LQKENI.

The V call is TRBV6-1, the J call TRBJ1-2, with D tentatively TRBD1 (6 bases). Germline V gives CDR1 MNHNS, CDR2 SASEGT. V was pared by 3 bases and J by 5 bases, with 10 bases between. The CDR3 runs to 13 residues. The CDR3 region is CASSDSQGYGYTF. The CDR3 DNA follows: TGTGCCAGCAGTGACAGCCAGGGGTATGGCTACACCTTC.

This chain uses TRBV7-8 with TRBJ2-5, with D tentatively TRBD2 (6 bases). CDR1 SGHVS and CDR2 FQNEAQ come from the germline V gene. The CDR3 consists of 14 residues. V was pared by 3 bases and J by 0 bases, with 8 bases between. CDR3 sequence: CASSLGLDQETQYF. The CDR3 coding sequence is TGTGCCAGCAGCTTGGGACTTGACCAAGAGACCCAGTACTTC.

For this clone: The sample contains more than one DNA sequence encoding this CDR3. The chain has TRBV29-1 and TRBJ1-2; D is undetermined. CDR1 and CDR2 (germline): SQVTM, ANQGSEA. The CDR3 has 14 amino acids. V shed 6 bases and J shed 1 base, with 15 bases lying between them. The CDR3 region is CSVAGGLGNYGYTF. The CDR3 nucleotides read TGCAGCGTCGCTGGAGGACTGGGTAACTATGGCTACACCTTC.

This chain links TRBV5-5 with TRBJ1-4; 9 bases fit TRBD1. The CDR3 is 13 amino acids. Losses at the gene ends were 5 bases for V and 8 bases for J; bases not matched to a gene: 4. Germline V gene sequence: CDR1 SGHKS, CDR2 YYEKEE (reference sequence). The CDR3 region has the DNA TGTGCCAGCAGGCCGGGACAGGGCGAAAAACTGTTTTTT. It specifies CASRPGQGEKLFF.

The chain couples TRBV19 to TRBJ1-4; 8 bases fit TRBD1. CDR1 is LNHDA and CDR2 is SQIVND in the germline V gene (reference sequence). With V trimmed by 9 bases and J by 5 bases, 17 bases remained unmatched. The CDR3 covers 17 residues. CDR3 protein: CASKHGTGPIKNEKLFF. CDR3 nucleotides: TGTGCCAGCAAACACGGGACAGGCCCCATTAAGAATGAAAAACTGTTTTTT.

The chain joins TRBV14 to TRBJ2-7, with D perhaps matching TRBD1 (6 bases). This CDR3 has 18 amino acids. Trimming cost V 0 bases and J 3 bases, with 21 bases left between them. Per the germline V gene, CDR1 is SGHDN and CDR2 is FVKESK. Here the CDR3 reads CASSQDPRTGFLGYEQYF. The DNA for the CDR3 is TGTGCCAGCAGCCAAGACCCCCGAACAGGGTTTCTCGGCTACGAGCAGTACTTC.

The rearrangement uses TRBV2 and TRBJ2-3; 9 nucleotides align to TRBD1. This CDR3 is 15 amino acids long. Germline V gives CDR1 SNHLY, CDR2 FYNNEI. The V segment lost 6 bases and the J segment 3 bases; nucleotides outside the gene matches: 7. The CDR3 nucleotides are TGTGCCAGCAGGGAGGACAGGGGCCAGACAGATACGCAGTATTTT. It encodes CASREDRGQTDTQYF. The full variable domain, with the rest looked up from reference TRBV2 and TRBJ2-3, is EPEVTQTPSHQVTQMGQEVILRCVPISNHLYFYWYRQILGQKVEFLVSFYNNEISEKSEIFDDQFSVERPDGSNFTLKIRSTKLEDSAMYFCASREDRGQTDTQYFGPGTRLTVL.

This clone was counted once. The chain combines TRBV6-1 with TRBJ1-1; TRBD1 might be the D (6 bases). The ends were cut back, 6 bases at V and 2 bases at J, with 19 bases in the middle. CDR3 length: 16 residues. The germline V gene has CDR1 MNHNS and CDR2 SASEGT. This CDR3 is CASRERRQVPNTEAFF. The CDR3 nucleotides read TGTGCCAGCAGGGAAAGACGACAGGTACCCAACACTGAAGCTTTCTTT.

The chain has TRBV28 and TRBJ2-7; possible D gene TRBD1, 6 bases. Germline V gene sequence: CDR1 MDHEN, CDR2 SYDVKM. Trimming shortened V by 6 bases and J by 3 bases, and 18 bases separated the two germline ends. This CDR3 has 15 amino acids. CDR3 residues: CASRPSGTLFYEQYV. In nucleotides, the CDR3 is TGTGCCAGCAGACCCTCAGGGACACTCTTCTACGAGCAGTACGTC.